This TCR beta chain originates from a study of T cell responses to AZD1222 COVID-19 vaccine. As for this clone: Because the CDR3's place on the DNA is in doubt, the DNA is left out and the CDR3 is given as listed by TCRdb.

Including both end residues, the CDR3 is 20 amino acids long. Sequenced by immunoSEQ multiplex PCR; TCRdb stores in-frame clones only, minus some. The repertoire holds about 140,000 clones, with 80% to 90% as singletons. The rearrangement links TRBV12-2 to TRBJ1-1; TRBD1, the D gene given by the table, was not confirmed from the DNA. TRBV12-2 is a documented pseudogene. This clonotype was obtained from an adult in good health. The sample was peripheral blood, taken on day 0 of AZD1222 vaccination. The CDR3 sequence: CASRSPWRVGTGNRNTEAFF.